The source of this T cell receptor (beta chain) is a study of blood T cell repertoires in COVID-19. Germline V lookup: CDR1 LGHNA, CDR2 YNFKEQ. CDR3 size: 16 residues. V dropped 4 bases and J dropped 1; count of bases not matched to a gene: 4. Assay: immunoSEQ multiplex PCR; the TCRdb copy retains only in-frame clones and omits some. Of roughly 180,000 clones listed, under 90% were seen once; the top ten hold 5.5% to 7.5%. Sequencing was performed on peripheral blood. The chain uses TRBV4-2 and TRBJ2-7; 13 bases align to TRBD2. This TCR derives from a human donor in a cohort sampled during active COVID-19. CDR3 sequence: CASSPTSGGRSYEQYF. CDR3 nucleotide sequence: TGTGCCAGCAGCCCGACTAGCGGGGGGCGATCCTACGAGCAGTACTTC.